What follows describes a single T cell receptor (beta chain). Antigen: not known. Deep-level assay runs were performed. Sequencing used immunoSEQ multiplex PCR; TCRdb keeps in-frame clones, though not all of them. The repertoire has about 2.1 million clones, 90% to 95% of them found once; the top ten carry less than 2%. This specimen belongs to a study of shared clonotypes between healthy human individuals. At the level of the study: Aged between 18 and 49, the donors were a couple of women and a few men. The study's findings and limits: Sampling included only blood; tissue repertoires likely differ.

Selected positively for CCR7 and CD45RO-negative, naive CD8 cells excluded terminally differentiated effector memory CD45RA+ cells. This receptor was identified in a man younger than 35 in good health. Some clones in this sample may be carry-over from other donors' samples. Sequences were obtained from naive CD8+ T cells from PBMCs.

The chain's CDR3 is CASRERGLQEYF. CDR3 DNA sequence: TGTGCCAGCAGGGAGCGGGGCCTCCAAGAGTACTTC. The rearrangement joins TRBV6-5 to TRBJ2-5, with 7 bases that match TRBD2. Looked up from germline, CDR1 is MNHEY and CDR2 is SVGAGI. The V segment lost 6 bases and the J segment 12 bases; nucleotides outside the gene matches: 10. This CDR3 contains 12 residues.